Below, 5 T cell receptor beta chains from the same sample are listed, as sequenced in a study of blood T cell repertoires in COVID-19. The method was immunoSEQ multiplex PCR; TCRdb's version includes in-frame clones alone and lacks a portion of them. The sample lists about 300,000 clones, 70% to 90% occurring once. The sequencing sample was made of peripheral blood. The receptors stem from a young woman who had recovered from COVID-19.

This chain connects TRBV5-1 to TRBJ2-2; D is perhaps TRBD2 (5 bases). V shed 4 bases and J shed 4 bases, with 26 bases lying between them. This CDR3 spans 19 amino acids. The germline gives CDR1 SGHRS, CDR2 YFSETQ. The CDR3 loop reads CASSREALRGPSVTGELFF. The CDR3 nucleotides are TGCGCCAGCAGCCGTGAAGCTTTACGGGGTCCCAGCGTCACCGGGGAGCTGTTTTTT.

The chain has TRBV30 and TRBJ1-1; D may be TRBD1 (6 bases). The CDR3 loop spans 13 amino acids. The germline CDR1 and CDR2 sequences are GTSNPN and SVGIG (reference sequence). The V gene lost 8 bases and the J gene lost 4 bases, with 17 bases spanning the gap. CDR3 sequence: CAGLISGVTEAFF. DNA of the CDR3: TGTGCCGGATTGATATCAGGGGTCACTGAAGCTTTCTTT.

This chain uses TRBV7-3 with TRBJ2-7; perhaps TRBD1 as D (5 bases). Germline lookup yields CDR1 SGHTA and CDR2 FQGTGA. Trimming cost V 5 bases and J 7 bases, with 15 bases left between them. The CDR3 extends over 13 amino acids. The CDR3 spells CASSGGRDEEQYF. The CDR3 DNA reads as TGTGCCAGCAGCGGCGGCAGGGATGAGGAGCAGTACTTC.

This rearrangement joins TRBV7-9 to TRBJ2-5; D unresolved. Germline values: CDR1 SEHNR, CDR2 FQNEAQ (reference sequence). CDR3 length: 14 amino acids. V was shortened by 2 bases and J by 7 bases, with 14 bases between the two germline ends. The CDR3 region has the DNA TGTGCCAGCAGCTTATCCCCCCCCCAATCGACCCAGTACTTC. Its protein is CASSLSPPQSTQYF.

This rearrangement joins TRBV2 to TRBJ1-2, with D possibly TRBD1 on 6 matching bases. The CDR3 spans 14 residues. CDR1 and CDR2 (germline): SNHLY, FYNNEI. With 2 bases removed from V and 4 bases from J, the gap between germline ends came to 11 bases. The CDR3 protein is CASSEWVTGYGYTF. The CDR3 nucleotides are TGTGCCAGCAGTGAATGGGTGACAGGCTATGGCTACACCTTC.